One and the same sample provided the 16 T cell receptor beta chains below, sequenced in a study of T cells in Graves' hyperthyroidism and ophthalmopathy. RNA transcripts gave rise to amplified TCR beta CDR3 regions. The TCR CDR3 was amplified in a first-round RT-PCR using the HTBI primer set. A single record per CDR3 protein comes from TCRdb applying MiXCR to the multiplex PCR reads. Among 560,000 or so distinct CDR3 sequences listed, 35% to 55% were seen once. Input material: peripheral blood or thyroid tissue (not recorded which). The receptors were sampled from a young woman with Graves' hyperthyroidism.

The rearrangement joins TRBV25-1 to TRBJ2-5; 12 bases align to TRBD1. The CDR3 length is 13 residues. From germline, CDR1 is MGHDK and CDR2 SYGVNS. The V segment lost 4 bases and the J segment 10 bases; nucleotides outside the gene matches: 4. The CDR3 DNA follows: TGTGCCAGCAGTGGGGGGACAGGGGGCCTCCAGTACTTC. As protein: CASSGGTGGLQYF.

V and J are TRBV11-1 and TRBJ1-3, with 7 bases lining up with TRBD1. The CDR3 runs to 15 residues. CDR1 is SGHAT and CDR2 is FQDESV in the germline V gene (reference sequence). V lost 8 bases to trimming and J lost 1 base; unmatched junction nucleotides: 8. As DNA, the CDR3 is TGTGCCAGCTTAGCTCCAGGGGGGTCTGGAAACACCATATATTTT. As protein: CASLAPGGSGNTIYF.

The chain combines TRBV11-2 with TRBJ2-5; 10 positions agree with TRBD2. In germline, CDR1 is SGHAT, CDR2 FQNNGV. This CDR3 is built from 12 residues. V lost 5 bases to trimming and J lost 9 bases; unmatched junction nucleotides: 3. CDR3 DNA sequence: TGTGCCAGCAGCCAAAGCGGGAGGGCCCAGTACTTC. Residues: CASSQSGRAQYF.

The CDR3 coding sequence is TGTGCCAGCAGTGAGGGGACAGGGCCCTTTCAAGAGACCCAGTACTTC. Encoded protein: CASSEGTGPFQETQYF. The genes are TRBV2 and TRBJ2-5; 9 nucleotides match TRBD1. CDR1 and CDR2 (germline): SNHLY, FYNNEI. Unmatched junction bases numbered 7, after V lost 3 bases and J lost 2 bases. The CDR3 contains 16 residues.

The chain recombines TRBV7-8 with TRBJ1-1; no clear D gene. V was shortened by 5 bases and J by 1 base, with 11 bases between the two germline ends. Germline V gene sequence: CDR1 SGHVS, CDR2 FQNEAQ. The CDR3 is 14 amino acids. DNA of the CDR3: TGTGCCAGCAGCCTGGACCTCGAGAACACTGAAGCTTTCTTT. It encodes CASSLDLENTEAFF.

This clonotype was recorded at least ten times. The V call is TRBV5-1, the J call TRBJ2-7, with D possibly TRBD2 on 5 matching bases. This CDR3 comprises 13 residues. Germline V gene lookup returns CDR1 SGHRS and CDR2 YFSETQ. V lost 2 bases and J lost 5, with 11 bases in between. This CDR3 is CASSFSVEDEQYF. DNA of the CDR3: TGCGCCAGCAGCTTCTCGGTGGAGGACGAGCAGTACTTC.

This clonotype was counted many times. The CDR3 reads CASSLGWDSSYEQYF. The CDR3 DNA reads TGTGCCAGCAGCTTAGGGTGGGACTCGTCCTACGAGCAGTACTTC. The chain couples TRBV7-2 to TRBJ2-7, with TRBD2 as a possible D gene (6 bases). Trimming removed 1 base from V and 1 base from J, with 11 bases in between. The CDR3 is made up of 15 amino acids. Germline V CDR1 and CDR2: SGHTA, FQGNSA.

The V gene is TRBV20-1, the J gene TRBJ2-7; the D gene is possibly TRBD1 (6 bases). CDR3 size: 12 residues. V lost 5 bases to trimming and J lost 3 bases, with 11 bases between them. Germline V gene lookup returns CDR1 DFQATT and CDR2 SNEGSKA (reference sequence). CDR3 in amino acids: CSASGQFYEQYF. In DNA, the CDR3 is TGCAGTGCTTCTGGACAGTTCTACGAGCAGTACTTC.

This clonotype was recorded many times. This chain connects TRBV10-3 to TRBJ1-2, with no clear D. From germline, CDR1 is ENHRY and CDR2 SYGVKD. The CDR3 is 13 amino acids. Trimming cost V 2 bases and J 2 bases, with 6 bases left between them. The CDR3 sequence: CAISEMGNYGYTF. The CDR3 nucleotides read TGTGCCATCAGTGAGATGGGGAACTATGGCTACACCTTC.

To note about this clonotype: The junction differs from germline at one of its ends, possibly a read error. V gene TRBV7-8 combines with J gene TRBJ2-7; 9 bases align to TRBD1. Germline loops: CDR1 SGHVS, CDR2 FQNEAQ. There are 16 residues in the CDR3. The CDR3 here is CASSHTSGDRAYEQYF. The CDR3 DNA reads as TGCGCCAGCAGCCACACCTCAGGGGACAGGGCCTACGAGCAGTACTTC.

The chain carries TRBV2 and TRBJ1-2; a weak D match, TRBD1 (6 bases). The CDR3 runs 12 residues. Trimming left V 10 bases short and J 1 base short, with 10 bases between. The germline V gene has CDR1 SNHLY and CDR2 FYNNEI. The CDR3 is CANRAYNYGYTF. DNA for the CDR3: TGTGCCAACAGGGCTTATAACTATGGCTACACCTTC.

V gene TRBV5-1 combines with J gene TRBJ2-6; D is uncertain. The germline gives CDR1 SGHRS, CDR2 YFSETQ. The length of the CDR3 is 11 residues. Between the trimmed V and J ends, which lost 2 bases and 12 bases, there was a span of 6 bases. The CDR3 DNA reads as TGCGCCAGCAGCTTCTATCTCGTCCTGACTTTC. Translated, it gives CASSFYLVLTF.

The rearrangement uses TRBV2 and TRBJ1-5; 12 positions match TRBD1. The CDR3 is 15 amino acids. Germline V CDR1 and CDR2: SNHLY, FYNNEI. Unmatched junction bases numbered 3, after V lost 2 bases and J lost 7 bases. CDR3 residues: CASSEWGQGAQPQHF. The CDR3 nucleotides read TGTGCCAGCAGTGAATGGGGACAGGGGGCACAGCCCCAGCATTTT.

The rearrangement uses TRBV7-2 and TRBJ1-3; D is undetermined. The germline V gene encodes CDR1 SGHTA and CDR2 FQGNSA. Deletions cut 5 bases from V and 4 bases from J, with 15 bases between. There are 15 residues in the CDR3. The CDR3 nucleotides are TGTGCCAGCAGCGTGACTAGGGAGAGGGGAAACACCATATATTTT. Residues: CASSVTRERGNTIYF.

The chain uses TRBV15 and TRBJ1-5; the D is unclear. This CDR3 comprises 14 residues. V gave up 0 bases and J gave up 4 bases, with 7 bases separating them. CDR1 is LNHNV, CDR2 YYDKDF, per germline (reference sequence). The CDR3 loop is CATSRDRPNQPQHF. The CDR3 DNA reads TGTGCCACCAGCAGAGATCGGCCAAATCAGCCCCAGCATTTT.

This sequence joins TRBV14 and TRBJ2-1; D is ambiguous. This CDR3 is 11 amino acids long. V lost 3 bases and J 9 bases, leaving 6 bases between the germline ends. CDR1 and CDR2 (germline): SGHDN, FVKESK. CDR3 protein: CASSHTSEQFF. The CDR3 DNA reads TGTGCCAGCAGCCATACGAGTGAGCAGTTCTTC.